What follows are 24 T cell receptor beta chains derived from one specimen sequenced in a study of tumor and adjacent non-tumor tissue in lung cancer. No cell sorting was done before RNA was extracted from the tissue. A modified ARM-PCR protocol with three rounds of nested PCR amplified TCRbeta. TCRdb passed the multiplex PCR reads through MiXCR, listing each CDR3 protein once. Of 200,000 to 250,000 distinct CDR3 sequences listed, 71% were seen once; the top ten hold under 30%. Sequenced sample: lung tumor tissue. The origin of the receptors is a man between 60 and 70 years old with non-small cell lung cancer.

The chain has TRBV29-1 and TRBJ2-2, with 10 bases identical to TRBD2. The germline V gene has CDR1 SQVTM and CDR2 ANQGSEA. V shed 6 bases, J shed 17 bases, and the junction held 15 bases outside the gene matches. The CDR3 has 13 residues. The CDR3 DNA reads as TGCAGCGTCGGGACTAGCGTCATCGGGGTGCTCTTTTTT. Its protein is CSVGTSVIGVLFF.

A word on this clonotype: The junction differs from germline at one of its ends, possibly a read error. The chain employs TRBV6-2 or TRBV6-3 and TRBJ2-7; 7 bases align to TRBD1. CDR1 is MNHEY and CDR2 is SVGEGT in the germline V gene. The CDR3 loop spans 15 amino acids. CDR3 nucleotides: TGTGCCAGCACTTACAGTGGGATAGGGGGCGGCGAGCAGTACTTC. Protein product: CASTYSGIGGGEQYF.

This clonotype was seen a few times. The V gene is TRBV12-3 or TRBV12-4, the J gene TRBJ1-5, with 9 bases matching TRBD1. The CDR3 spans 14 residues. The junction had 1 base not matched to a gene; V was cut back by 3 bases and J by 4 bases. In DNA, the CDR3 is TGTGCCAGCAGTTTCGGGACAGGGAATCAGCCCCAGCATTTT. Residues: CASSFGTGNQPQHF.

J is TRBJ2-7 and V is TRBV20-1; D is ambiguous. Germline values: CDR1 DFQATT, CDR2 SNEGSKA (reference sequence). The CDR3 extends over 13 amino acids. V was trimmed by 4 bases and J by 3 bases, leaving 13 bases between them. CDR3 DNA sequence: TGCAGTGCTAATCAAAGGACGGACTACGAGCAGTACTTC. Protein product: CSANQRTDYEQYF.

The chain is built from TRBV6-1 and TRBJ2-7, with TRBD1 as a possible D gene (8 bases). The CDR3 covers 17 residues. The V end lost 4 bases, the J end lost 9 bases, and 28 bases lay between the germline ends. Germline V gives CDR1 MNHNS, CDR2 SASEGT. CDR3 protein: CASSARQGRVIEHLQYF. In nucleotides, the CDR3 is TGTGCCAGCAGTGCCAGACAGGGGAGGGTGATCGAACATCTGCAGTACTTC.

Worth noting for this clonotype: One end of the junction is discordant with germline, which a read error may explain. This chain joins TRBV5-5 and TRBJ2-3; 12 bases map to TRBD1. This CDR3 has 15 residues. From germline, CDR1 is SGHKS and CDR2 YYEKEE (reference sequence). CDR3 DNA sequence: TGTGCCAGCAGCTTGGAAGGGACAGGGGGCGATACGCAGTGTTTT. Its translation is CASSLEGTGGDTQCF.

A note on this clonotype: At one of its ends the junction is not consistent with the germline gene, which may arise from a read error. V gene TRBV7-9 combines with J gene TRBJ2-7, with D maybe TRBD2 (5 bases). This CDR3 spans 14 amino acids. Germline values: CDR1 SEHNR, CDR2 FQNEAQ (reference sequence). The CDR3 here is CARSRSTTDYEQYF. In DNA, the CDR3 is TGTGCCAGAAGCCGCTCGACTACAGACTACGAACAGTACTTC.

The genes are TRBV11-3 and TRBJ2-3, with no clear D. CDR1 is SGHNT and CDR2 is YENEEA in the germline V gene. The V and J ends lost 1 base and 6 bases respectively, with 8 bases between them. The CDR3 covers 13 residues. CDR3 coding DNA: TGTGCCAGCAGCTTAGGTCTCACGGATACGCAGTATTTT. Translated, it gives CASSLGLTDTQYF.

J is TRBJ2-2 and V is TRBV2; a possible D gene is TRBD1 (6 bases). CDR1 and CDR2 from the germline V gene are SNHLY and FYNNEI. This CDR3 is built from 13 residues. The germline V and J ends were trimmed by 5 bases and 11 bases, with 15 bases remaining between them. DNA for the CDR3: TGTGCCAGCAGTCAACAGGGACCAGGAGAGCTGTTTTTT. Its protein product is CASSQQGPGELFF.

This clonotype was observed a single time. This chain joins TRBV30 and TRBJ2-2; D gene ambiguous. Deletions cut 0 bases from V and 2 bases from J, with 19 bases between. Germline V gene sequence: CDR1 GTSNPN, CDR2 SVGIG (reference sequence). This CDR3 is 18 amino acids long. CDR3 nucleotides: TGTGCCTGGAGTGTAAGGTTTCGAAGTGGCCTAAACACCGGGGAGCTGTTTTTT. Protein sequence: CAWSVRFRSGLNTGELFF. Together with reference TRBV30 and TRBJ2-2, the CDR3 gives the full variable domain: SQTIHQWPATLVQPVGSPLSLECTVEGTSNPNLYWYRQAAGRGLQLLFYSVGIGQISSEVPQNLSASRPQDRQFILSSKKLLLSDSGFYLCAWSVRFRSGLNTGELFFGEGSRLTVL.

A word on this clonotype: This could be a read error, since a much larger clone is one nucleotide away. The chain is built from TRBV6-2 or TRBV6-3 and TRBJ2-3, with a possible D match to TRBD2 (6 bases). V lost 2 bases and J 7 bases, leaving 16 bases between the germline ends. Germline CDR1 reads MNHEY; CDR2 reads SVGEGT. CDR3 length: 15 residues. The CDR3 DNA reads TGTGCCAGCAGTTACCAAGAGGGAGGATCGAATACGCAGTATTTT. Translating gives CASSYQEGGSNTQYF.

This clonotype was seen once. CDR3 residues: CASSYSTDGNFEQYF. DNA for the CDR3: TGTGCCAGCAGTTACTCTACGGACGGGAACTTCGAGCAGTACTTC. V usage is TRBV6-5 and J usage is TRBJ2-7; weak D call: TRBD2 (5 bases). Per the germline V gene, CDR1 is MNHEY and CDR2 is SVGAGI. This CDR3 is 15 amino acids long. V was trimmed by 0 bases and J by 6 bases, leaving 15 bases between them.

The J gene is TRBJ2-2, the V gene TRBV5-4; 7 bases line up with TRBD1. V dropped 2 bases and J dropped 5; count of bases not matched to a gene: 6. The CDR3 is made up of 15 amino acids. Germline V lookup: CDR1 SGHNT, CDR2 YYREEE (reference sequence). CDR3 in amino acids: CASSFEGARTGELFF. DNA for the CDR3: TGTGCCAGCAGCTTTGAGGGGGCGCGGACCGGGGAGCTGTTTTTT.

This clonotype was observed at least ten times. The chain carries TRBV28 and TRBJ2-3; 7 bases line up with TRBD1. The ends lost 5 bases at V and 3 bases at J; junction bases unmatched: 11. Germline CDR1 MDHEN, CDR2 SYDVKM. The CDR3 loop spans 16 amino acids. DNA of the CDR3: TGTGCCAGCAGTATCGGCGGGTGCAGGGGGACAGATACGCAGTATTTT. This gives the protein CASSIGGCRGTDTQYF. Full variable domain (remainder filled in from reference TRBV28 and TRBJ2-3): DVKVTQSSRYLVKRTGEKVFLECVQDMDHENMFWYRQDPGLGLRLIYFSYDVKMKEKGDIPEGYSVSREKKERFSLILESASTNQTSMYLCASSIGGCRGTDTQYFGPGTRLTVL.

With respect to this clonotype: A much larger clone sits a single nucleotide away, making a read error possible. The chain links TRBV5-5 to TRBJ1-1; D ambiguous. The CDR3 is 18 residues long. From germline, CDR1 is SGHKS and CDR2 YYEKEE (reference sequence). Trimming left V 6 bases short and J 5 bases short, with 29 bases between. CDR3 DNA sequence: TGTGCCAGCATCCCCCTTGGCTATGGTATGTTCCGGATGACTGAAGCTTTCTTT. Its translation: CASIPLGYGMFRMTEAFF. The complete variable domain, with remaining parts taken from reference TRBV5-5 and TRBJ1-1, reads DAGVTQSPTHLIKTRGQQVTLRCSPISGHKSVSWYQQVLGQGPQFIFQYYEKEERGRGNFPDRFSARQFPNYSSELNVNALLLGDSALYLCASIPLGYGMFRMTEAFFGQGTRLTVV.

The chain joins TRBV20-1 to TRBJ1-3; D may be TRBD1 (5 bases). Germline CDR1 is DFQATT and CDR2 is SNEGSKA (reference sequence). The CDR3 runs to 14 residues. V lost 6 bases to trimming and J lost 4 bases, with 16 bases between them. DNA for the CDR3: TGCAGTGCCCCGGTGGGGGATAAAGGAAACACCATATATTTT. This translates into CSAPVGDKGNTIYF.

V usage is TRBV6-9 and J usage is TRBJ2-7; 9 bases agree with TRBD1. CDR3 length: 15 residues. V was pared by 4 bases and J by 2 bases, with 6 bases of the junction left unmatched. Germline CDR1 and CDR2: MNHGY and SVAAGI. The CDR3 DNA follows: TGTGCCAGCAGTTGTCCGGACAGGGGTGCCTACGAGCAGTACTTC. It specifies CASSCPDRGAYEQYF.

With respect to this clonotype: This may stem from a read error, because a much larger clone lies one nucleotide away. This sequence joins TRBV29-1 and TRBJ2-3; no firm D call. Germline V gives CDR1 SQVTM, CDR2 ANQGSEA. The CDR3 is 17 residues long. CDR3 residues: CSVGADHFTGPTDMQYF. The DNA of the CDR3 is TGCAGCGTTGGTGCGGACCACTTCACGGGCCCCACAGATATGCAGTATTTT.

This clonotype was counted only a few times. The CDR3, as DNA: TGTGCCAGCAGTTACTCCGGGGGAAGCTGGGACAGGGGAAACACCATATATTTT. It translates to CASSYSGGSWDRGNTIYF. The genes are TRBV6-5 and TRBJ1-3; 8 bases fit TRBD1. Germline V gene sequence: CDR1 MNHEY, CDR2 SVGAGI. V shed 0 bases, J shed 4 bases, and the junction held 11 bases outside the gene matches. This CDR3 comprises 18 residues.

Turning to this clonotype: A much larger clone sits a single nucleotide away, making a read error possible. The V gene is TRBV20-1, the J gene TRBJ2-7; tentative D call: TRBD2 (5 bases). In germline, CDR1 is DFQATT, CDR2 SNEGSKA (reference sequence). The CDR3 is 13 amino acids. CDR3 in amino acids: CGAPSPGSLEQYF. Written as DNA, the CDR3 is TGCGGTGCCCCCTCTCCGGGGAGTCTCGAGCAGTACTTC.

Comments on this clonotype: The conserved phenylalanine or tryptophan normally closing the CDR3 is absent here, so this likely arose from a read error. This chain joins TRBV24-1 and TRBJ2-3; D remains ambiguous. V was clipped by 4 bases and J by 0 bases, with 7 bases between them. Germline CDR1 KGHDR, CDR2 SFDVKD. This CDR3 region has 14 residues. The CDR3 loop is CATSEPASTDTQYI. CDR3 nucleotides: TGTGCCACCAGTGAACCAGCTAGCACAGATACGCAGTATATT.

Remarks on this clonotype: As the CDR3 is not closed by the conserved phenylalanine or tryptophan, this likely results from a read error. The rearrangement uses TRBV4-2 and TRBJ2-4; D gene ambiguous. The CDR3 has 15 residues. The V gene's germline CDR1 is LGHNA and CDR2 YNFKEQ. In DNA, the CDR3 is TGTGCCAGCAGCCAAGAGAAGGGAACCAATAACATTCAGTACTTA. This encodes CASSQEKGTNNIQYL.

This clonotype was counted a few times. The gene calls are TRBV30 and TRBJ2-3; 9 bases fit TRBD2. The CDR3 consists of 14 residues. Germline V lookup: CDR1 GTSNPN, CDR2 SVGIG (reference sequence). V lost 1 base, J lost 6 bases, and 5 bases stayed unmatched. The CDR3 nucleotides are TGTGCCTGGAGTGAGGGCGGGGGGGCGGATACGCAGTATTTT. As protein: CAWSEGGGADTQYF.

Details on this clonotype: At one of its ends the junction is not consistent with the germline gene, which may arise from a read error. The chain has TRBV6-1 and TRBJ2-7, with a weak D call TRBD2 (5 bases). The CDR3 extends over 17 amino acids. The V gene's germline CDR1 is MNHNS and CDR2 SASEGT. The CDR3 DNA is TGTGTCAGCAGCCAACCAAGGGCCCTACTAGGTGCCTACGAGCAGTACTTC. Protein: CVSSQPRALLGAYEQYF.